The sample holds one count of the clone carrying this T cell receptor (beta chain). Its cognate antigen is unknown. 60 Vbeta and 13 Jbeta primers were used in PCR. Profiling relied on immunoSEQ multiplex PCR, and the TCRdb table lists in-frame clones only, not all of them. The sample has more than 95,000 clones; about 70% are singletons. This sample is drawn from a study of cytomegalovirus exposure and HLA in healthy donors. The study's findings and limits: Common viral pathogens seemed to be connected with several of the most significant clusters, according to a later analysis.

Trimming cost V 0 bases and J 14 bases, with 19 bases left between them. Germline CDR1 and CDR2: LGHNA and YSLEER. This CDR3 spans 15 amino acids. This receptor was taken from a man under 40 in good health and CMV-seronegative. Sequencing input: PBMCs. The rearrangement links TRBV4-3 to TRBJ1-4; D remains ambiguous. The CDR3 loop reads CASSQDFVERSGLFF. The CDR3 DNA follows: TGCGCCAGCAGCCAAGATTTTGTAGAGCGGAGCGGTCTGTTTTTT.